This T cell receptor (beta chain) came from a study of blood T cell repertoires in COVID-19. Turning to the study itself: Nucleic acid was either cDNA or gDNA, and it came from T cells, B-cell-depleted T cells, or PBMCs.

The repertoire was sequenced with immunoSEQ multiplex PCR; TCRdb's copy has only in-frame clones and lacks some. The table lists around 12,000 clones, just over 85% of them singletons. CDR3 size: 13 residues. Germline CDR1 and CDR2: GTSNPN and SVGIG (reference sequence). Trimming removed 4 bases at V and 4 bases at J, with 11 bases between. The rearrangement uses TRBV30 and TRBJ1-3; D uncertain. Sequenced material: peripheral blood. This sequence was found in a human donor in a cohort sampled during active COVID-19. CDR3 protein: CAWTRFRGNTIYF. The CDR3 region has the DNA TGTGCCTGGACTAGGTTTCGGGGAAACACCATATATTTT.